This T cell receptor beta chain appears in the sequencing data of a study of blood T cell repertoires in COVID-19. Study-wide background: Nucleic acid was either cDNA or gDNA, and it came from T cells, B-cell-depleted T cells, or PBMCs.

As processed by the authors: The assay estimated nucleated cells by amplifying reference gene primers. Measured with immunoSEQ multiplex PCR; TCRdb has only the in-frame clones, and not every one. V and J calls and clone size are copied from that table; D and trimming were computed from the DNA. The sample has around 330,000 clones, 88% seen once; the top ten hold more than 3%. The germline V gene encodes CDR1 SGHTA and CDR2 FQGNSA. The CDR3 is made up of 15 amino acids. V was pared by 5 bases and J by 3 bases, with 8 bases of the junction left unmatched. The sequence was obtained from a woman in her forties or fifties with active or convalescent COVID-19. J is TRBJ2-5 and V is TRBV7-2; 8 positions match TRBD1. The sequenced sample was peripheral blood. In nucleotides, the CDR3 is TGTGCCAGCAGCCCAGGGGGCAGGATGGAAGAGACCCAGTACTTC. Translating gives CASSPGGRMEETQYF.